The next 25 T cell receptor beta chains were all read from a single sample in a study of cytomegalovirus exposure and HLA in healthy donors. PCR used 60 Vbeta primers and 13 Jbeta primers. This table comes from immunoSEQ multiplex PCR, and its TCRdb copy is limited to in-frame clones, with some not included. This sample has 150,000 or so clones, with roughly 78% found just once. Sequences were obtained from PBMCs. These receptors all stem from a woman in her 40s in good health and CMV-seronegative.

The genes are TRBV5-8 and TRBJ2-7; 11 nucleotides agree with TRBD1. V shed 4 bases, J shed 2 bases, and the junction held 8 bases outside the gene matches. In germline, CDR1 is SGHTS, CDR2 YDEGEE. The CDR3 runs 16 residues. This CDR3 reads CASSGGSGQGAYEQYF. Written as DNA, the CDR3 is TGTGCCAGCAGCGGGGGGTCGGGACAGGGGGCCTACGAGCAGTACTTC.

The rearrangement uses TRBV5-8 and TRBJ2-3; possibly TRBD2 for D (6 bases). The V end lost 4 bases, the J end lost 4 bases, and 13 bases lay between the germline ends. This CDR3 contains 14 residues. From germline, CDR1 is SGHTS and CDR2 YDEGEE. The CDR3: CASSDRLVSDTQYF. Here the CDR3 DNA reads TGTGCCAGCAGCGACCGACTAGTTTCAGATACGCAGTATTTT. Full variable domain (remainder filled in from reference TRBV5-8 and TRBJ2-3): EAGVTQSPTHLIKTRGQQATLRCSPISGHTSVYWYQQALGLGLQFLLWYDEGEERNRGNFPPRFSGRQFPNYSSELNVNALELEDSALYLCASSDRLVSDTQYFGPGTRLTVL.

CDR3 bases: TGCAGCGCTTCGGACAGTTACGAGCAGTACTTC. Its translation: CSASDSYEQYF. This chain links TRBV29-1 with TRBJ2-7; the D gene is possibly TRBD1 (6 bases). The CDR3 is 11 amino acids. V lost 7 bases, J lost 4 bases, and 11 bases lay in between. CDR1 is SQVTM, CDR2 ANQGSEA, per germline.

This chain joins TRBV5-1 and TRBJ2-3; D is undetermined. Germline CDR1 is SGHRS and CDR2 is YFSETQ. The germline V and J ends were trimmed by 0 bases and 0 bases, with 11 bases remaining between them. This CDR3 is 16 amino acids long. The CDR3 DNA follows: TGCGCCAGCAGCTTGGCGCTATTTTCTAGCACAGATACGCAGTATTTT. This translates into CASSLALFSSTDTQYF.

The J gene is TRBJ1-5, the V gene TRBV28, with unresolved D. Germline V gene sequence: CDR1 MDHEN, CDR2 SYDVKM. The CDR3 is 13 residues long. Trimming took 10 bases from V and 0 from J, leaving 10 bases between them. The CDR3 region has the DNA TGTGCCACCCTACCCTATAGCAATCAGCCCCAGCATTTT. This translates into CATLPYSNQPQHF.

The V and J genes are TRBV2 and TRBJ1-2, with D hard to call. The CDR3 is 10 residues long. Trimming left V 8 bases short and J 4 bases short, with 5 bases between. Germline V gene data show CDR1 as SNHLY and CDR2 as FYNNEI. CDR3 amino acids: CASRLYGYTF. In nucleotides, the CDR3 is TGTGCCAGCCGTCTCTATGGCTACACCTTC.

This chain connects TRBV4-2 to TRBJ1-3; D is unclear. V was trimmed by 1 base and J by 4 bases, leaving 5 bases between them. The CDR3 runs 13 residues. Germline V gene data show CDR1 as LGHNA and CDR2 as YNFKEQ. The chain's CDR3 is CASSQVRGNTIYF. The DNA for the CDR3 is TGTGCCAGCAGCCAAGTGAGAGGAAACACCATATATTTT.

This chain connects TRBV6-5 to TRBJ2-7; 8 bases line up with TRBD1. Germline-derived CDR1 and CDR2 are MNHEY and SVGAGI. This CDR3 has 13 residues. V lost 5 bases to trimming and J lost 4 bases; unmatched junction nucleotides: 4. CDR3 region: CASSSRQGYEQYF. The CDR3 coding sequence is TGTGCCAGCAGTAGCAGACAGGGGTACGAGCAGTACTTC.

The V gene is TRBV7-9, the J gene TRBJ2-7, with 11 bases fitting TRBD1. The CDR3 is 15 residues long. Trimming removed 5 bases from V and 6 bases from J; junction bases left unmatched: 9. CDR1 and CDR2 (germline): SEHNR, FQNEAQ (reference sequence). Here the CDR3 DNA reads TGTGCCAGCAGCCGTGGACAGGGGGCGCCGGGCGAGCAGTACTTC. Amino acids: CASSRGQGAPGEQYF.

This clone was recorded at least ten times. The chain couples TRBV7-9 to TRBJ2-7; TRBD1 aligns across 7 bases. Germline lookup yields CDR1 SEHNR and CDR2 FQNEAQ (reference sequence). Trimming removed 0 bases from V and 12 bases from J; junction bases left unmatched: 8. This CDR3 has 13 amino acids. This CDR3 reads CASSLAGTEGRYF. The CDR3 region has the DNA TGTGCCAGCAGCTTAGCCGGGACAGAAGGCCGGTACTTC.

The CDR3: CASSEQPTSTHEQYF. The CDR3 DNA follows: TGTGCCAGCAGTGAACAACCAACTAGTACCCACGAGCAGTACTTC. This chain connects TRBV2 to TRBJ2-7; TRBD2 is a possible D gene (5 bases). The germline CDR1 and CDR2 sequences are SNHLY and FYNNEI. The CDR3 spans 15 residues. V lost 2 bases and J 5 bases, leaving 16 bases between the germline ends.

This rearrangement joins TRBV5-1 to TRBJ1-2, with D uncertain. Between the trimmed V and J ends, which lost 4 bases and 8 bases, there was a span of 15 bases. Germline V gene lookup returns CDR1 SGHRS and CDR2 YFSETQ. CDR3 length: 13 residues. The CDR3 sequence is CASSPQTAGGYTF. The CDR3 DNA is TGCGCCAGCAGCCCCCAGACGGCGGGGGGCTACACCTTC.

This clone was seen at least ten times. This chain links TRBV4-1 with TRBJ2-1, with TRBD2 matching over 13 bases. Germline V gene lookup returns CDR1 MGHRA and CDR2 YSYEKL. V was pared by 6 bases and J by 9 bases, with 20 bases of the junction left unmatched. CDR3 length equals 19 residues. The DNA of the CDR3 is TGCGCCAGCAGTCCCGGACTAGCGGGGGCAAAACCCCTCCAGGTTGAGCAGTTCTTC. Protein: CASSPGLAGAKPLQVEQFF.

The chain is built from TRBV11-2 and TRBJ2-7; D is perhaps TRBD1 (7 bases). Germline V gene sequence: CDR1 SGHAT, CDR2 FQNNGV. Trimming shortened V by 3 bases and J by 2 bases, and 14 bases separated the two germline ends. This CDR3 contains 15 residues. Written as DNA, the CDR3 is TGTGCCAGCAGCTTCGCGCCAGGGGGGACCTACGAGCAGTACTTC. Residues: CASSFAPGGTYEQYF.

This clone was picked up a small number of times. One end of the junction fails to match germline, which may point to a read error. The genes are TRBV5-1 and TRBJ2-7, with D perhaps matching TRBD1 (6 bases). The CDR3 totals 11 residues. Germline CDR1 SGHRS, CDR2 YFSETQ. The CDR3 sequence: CASSSAGQFHF. CDR3 DNA: TGCGCCAGCAGCTCGGCCGGACAGTTTCACTTC.

This clone was recorded once. The J gene is TRBJ2-3, the V gene TRBV19; D possibly corresponds to TRBD2 (6 bases). The CDR3 sequence is 13 residues long. V was clipped by 9 bases and J by 4 bases, with 14 bases between them. Per the germline V gene, CDR1 is LNHDA and CDR2 is SQIVND (reference sequence). The CDR3 is CASRLDGADTQYF. The CDR3 DNA reads TGTGCCAGCCGACTAGATGGGGCAGATACGCAGTATTTT.

CDR3 sequence (DNA): TGTGCCAGCAGCCAAAACCCCGGGGGGTACGAGCAGTACTTC. This codes for CASSQNPGGYEQYF. The chain has TRBV11-2 and TRBJ2-7; 7 nucleotides agree with TRBD2. The J segment lost 4 bases and the V segment lost 5 bases, leaving 8 bases of the junction unmatched. The germline CDR1 and CDR2 sequences are SGHAT and FQNNGV. The CDR3 covers 14 residues.

V and J are TRBV4-2 and TRBJ2-5; 15 bases fit TRBD2. Trimming removed 4 bases from V and 4 bases from J; junction bases left unmatched: 4. This CDR3 region has 16 residues. Germline V gene data show CDR1 as LGHNA and CDR2 as YNFKEQ. The DNA of the CDR3 is TGTGCCAGCAGCCTCAGGGGACTAGCGGGGGGAGAGACCCAGTACTTC. Translated: CASSLRGLAGGETQYF.

V is TRBV28 and J is TRBJ2-7, with 8 bases lining up with TRBD2. Trimming cost V 5 bases and J 5 bases; bases outside gene matches: 5. The CDR3 covers 13 residues. Germline V lookup: CDR1 MDHEN, CDR2 SYDVKM. The DNA of the CDR3 is TGTGCCAGCAGTCCGGGGGGGTTCGACGAGCAGTACTTC. It specifies CASSPGGFDEQYF. The full variable domain, in which reference TRBV28 and TRBJ2-7 provide the parts outside the CDR3, is DVKVTQSSRYLVKRTGEKVFLECVQDMDHENMFWYRQDPGLGLRLIYFSYDVKMKEKGDIPEGYSVSREKKERFSLILESASTNQTSMYLCASSPGGFDEQYFGPGTRLTVT.

The chain is built from TRBV11-2 and TRBJ2-7, with 8 bases lining up with TRBD1. The V and J ends lost 4 bases and 2 bases, in that order; junction bases with no gene match: 10. Germline loops: CDR1 SGHAT, CDR2 FQNNGV. The CDR3 covers 16 residues. The CDR3 sequence: CASSSLARTGPYEQYF. As DNA, the CDR3 is TGTGCCAGCAGCTCGCTGGCCCGGACAGGGCCCTACGAGCAGTACTTC.

V usage is TRBV29-1 and J usage is TRBJ1-1; 8 nucleotides align to TRBD1. Germline loops: CDR1 SQVTM, CDR2 ANQGSEA. J was trimmed by 11 bases and V by 6 bases; bases with no gene match: 11. The CDR3 extends over 12 amino acids. The CDR3 bases are TGCAGCGTCGGACAGGGAGGGAATGTGGCTTTCTTT. Its protein product is CSVGQGGNVAFF.

The chain carries TRBV7-6 and TRBJ2-7; 9 positions match TRBD1. V was pared by 5 bases and J by 4 bases, with 9 bases of the junction left unmatched. The CDR3 covers 15 residues. Germline CDR1 is SGHVS and CDR2 is FNYEAQ. Here the CDR3 reads CASSPHRGRGYEQYF. Written as DNA, the CDR3 is TGTGCCAGCAGCCCCCACAGGGGGCGCGGGTACGAGCAGTACTTC.

The chain carries TRBV4-1 and TRBJ2-3; the match to TRBD2 covers 9 bases. V shed 3 bases, J shed 1 base, and the junction held 11 bases outside the gene matches. The CDR3 totals 18 residues. Per the germline V gene, CDR1 is MGHRA and CDR2 is YSYEKL. The CDR3 protein is CASSQGAGGPTGTDTQYF. The CDR3 DNA is TGCGCCAGCAGCCAGGGGGCGGGGGGGCCTACTGGCACAGATACGCAGTATTTT.

The rearrangement links TRBV7-2 to TRBJ1-3, with TRBD1 as a possible D gene (5 bases). V lost 5 bases and J 4 bases, leaving 15 bases between the germline ends. Germline CDR1 reads SGHTA; CDR2 reads FQGNSA. The CDR3 loop spans 15 amino acids. This CDR3 reads CASSRTAGYGNTIYF. The CDR3 bases are TGTGCCAGCAGCCGTACGGCAGGGTACGGAAACACCATATATTTT.

This chain connects TRBV18 to TRBJ2-7; 10 bases are a match to TRBD1. V dropped 2 bases and J dropped 6; count of bases not matched to a gene: 4. Germline-derived CDR1 and CDR2 are KGHSH and LQKENI. The CDR3 runs 14 residues. The CDR3, as DNA: TGTGCCAGCTCACCAAGACAGGGGGCATCCGAGCAGTACTTC. Translated, it gives CASSPRQGASEQYF.